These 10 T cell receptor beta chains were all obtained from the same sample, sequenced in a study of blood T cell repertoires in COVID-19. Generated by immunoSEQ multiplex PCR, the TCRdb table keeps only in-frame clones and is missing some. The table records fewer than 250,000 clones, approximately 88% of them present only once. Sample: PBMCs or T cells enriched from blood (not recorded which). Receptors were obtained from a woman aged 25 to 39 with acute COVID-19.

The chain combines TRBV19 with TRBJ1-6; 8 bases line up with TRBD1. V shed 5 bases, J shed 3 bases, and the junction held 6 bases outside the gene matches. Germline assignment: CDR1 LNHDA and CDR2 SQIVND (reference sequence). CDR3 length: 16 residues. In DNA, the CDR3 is TGTGCCAGTAGTTCAGGGACAGGTCTCTATAATTCACCCCTCCACTTT. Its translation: CASSSGTGLYNSPLHF.

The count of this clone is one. The CDR3 reads CASSYSLDRQKLFF. CDR3 DNA: TGTGCCAGCAGTTACTCCTTGGACAGGCAAAAACTGTTTTTT. V is TRBV6-2 or TRBV6-3 and J is TRBJ1-4, with TRBD1 matching over 7 bases. The germline gives CDR1 MNHEY, CDR2 SVGEGT. This CDR3 has 14 residues. Trimming took 0 bases from V and 9 from J; bases not matched to a gene: 4.

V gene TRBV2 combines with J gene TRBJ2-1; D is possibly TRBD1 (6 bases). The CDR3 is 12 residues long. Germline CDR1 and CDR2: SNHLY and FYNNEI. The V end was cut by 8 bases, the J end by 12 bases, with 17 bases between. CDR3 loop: CASLGQSNWQFF. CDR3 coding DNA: TGTGCCAGCCTAGGACAGTCTAATTGGCAGTTCTTC.

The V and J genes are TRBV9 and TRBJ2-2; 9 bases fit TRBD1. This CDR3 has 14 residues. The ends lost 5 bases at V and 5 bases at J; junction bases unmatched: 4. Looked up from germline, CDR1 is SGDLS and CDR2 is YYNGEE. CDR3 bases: TGTGCCAGCAGACAGGGGGCGCAGACCGGGGAGCTGTTTTTT. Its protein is CASRQGAQTGELFF.

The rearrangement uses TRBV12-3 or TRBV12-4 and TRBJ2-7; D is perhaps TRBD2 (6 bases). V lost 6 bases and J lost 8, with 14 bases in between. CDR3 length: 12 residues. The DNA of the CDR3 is TGTGCCAGCAGCCCCGGCGGGATTCAGCAGTACTTC. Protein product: CASSPGGIQQYF.

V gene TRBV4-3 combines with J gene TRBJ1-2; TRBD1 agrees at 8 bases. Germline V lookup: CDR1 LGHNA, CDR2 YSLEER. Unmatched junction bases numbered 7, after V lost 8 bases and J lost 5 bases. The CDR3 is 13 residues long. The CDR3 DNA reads TGCGCCAGCGGTGAAACAGGGGGGTATGGCTACACCTTC. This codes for CASGETGGYGYTF.

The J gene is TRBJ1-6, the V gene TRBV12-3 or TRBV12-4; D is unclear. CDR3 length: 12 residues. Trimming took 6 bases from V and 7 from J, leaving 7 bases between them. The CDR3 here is CASRLLNSPLHF. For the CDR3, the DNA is TGTGCCAGCAGATTACTAAATTCACCCCTCCACTTT.

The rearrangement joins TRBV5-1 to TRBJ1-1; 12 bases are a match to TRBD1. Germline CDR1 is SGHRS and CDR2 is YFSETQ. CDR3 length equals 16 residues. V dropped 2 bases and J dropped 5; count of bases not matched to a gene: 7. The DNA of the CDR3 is TGCGCCAGCAGCTTAGGGACAGGGGGCTCGGAGACTGAAGCTTTCTTT. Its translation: CASSLGTGGSETEAFF.

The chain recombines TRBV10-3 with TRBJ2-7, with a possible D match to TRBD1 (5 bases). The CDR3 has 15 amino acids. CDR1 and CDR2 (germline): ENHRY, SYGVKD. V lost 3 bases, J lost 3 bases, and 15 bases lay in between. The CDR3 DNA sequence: TGTGCCATCAGTGACGTGGTGGACACTTACTACGAGCAGTACTTC. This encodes CAISDVVDTYYEQYF.

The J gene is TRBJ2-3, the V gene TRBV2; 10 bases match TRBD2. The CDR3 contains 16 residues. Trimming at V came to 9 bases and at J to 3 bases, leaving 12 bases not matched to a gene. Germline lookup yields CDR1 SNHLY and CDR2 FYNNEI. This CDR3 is CASSSRQLAGTDTQYF. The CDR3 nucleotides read TGTGCCAGTTCCTCAAGACAACTAGCGGGGACAGATACGCAGTATTTT.